A selection of T cell receptor beta chains follows, all from one sample in a study of human T cells and chemical hapten exposure. TCRdb re-analysed the RACE reads in MiXCR, keeping a single row per CDR3 protein. Of fewer than 400,000 distinct CDR3 sequences listed, about 7% are singletons. The material sequenced was whole blood, taken in connection with sensitization to the hapten diphenylcyclopropenone (DPC). These TCRs come from a woman in her late teens or twenties with alopecia areata. Some clones in this sample may be carry-over from other donors' samples. The CDR3 runs from the conserved cysteine through the conserved F or W. Fields, in order: clone size, D gene, V gene, J gene, CDR3 protein, CDR3 DNA. The D gene is left open where the match is weak. Not all rows give a size; the values are once, few, many and, for expanded clones, a class.

>.|.|TRBV4-2|TRBJ2-7
CASSQEQHYEQYF
TGTGCCAGCAGCCAAGAACAGCACTACGAGCAGTACTTC
>many|.|TRBV4-3|TRBJ2-2
CASSQDESEYTGELFF
TGCGCCAGCAGCCAAGATGAGTCTGAGTACACCGGGGAGCTGTTTTTT
>.|.|TRBV6-5|TRBJ2-3
CASSYSKAATDTQYF
TGTGCCAGCAGTTACTCGAAAGCGGCCACAGATACGCAGTATTTT
>.|.|TRBV7-6|TRBJ2-7
CASSFRARAGYEQYF
TGTGCCAGCAGCTTTCGAGCCAGGGCGGGTTACGAGCAGTACTTC
>.|TRBD1|TRBV6-5|TRBJ2-5
CASSSRNRQGQETQYF
TGTGCCAGCAGTTCACGGAATCGACAGGGTCAAGAGACCCAGTACTTC
>few|.|TRBV7-3|TRBJ2-2
CASSSFTGELFF
TGTGCCAGCAGCTCGTTTACCGGGGAGCTGTTTTTT
>few|.|TRBV20-1|TRBJ1-1
CSARKANTEAFF
TGCAGTGCCCGAAAAGCGAACACTGAAGCTTTCTTT
>.|.|TRBV4-2|TRBJ1-2
CASSPSGDRLGVEYGYTF
TGTGCCAGCAGCCCCTCAGGCGACAGGCTGGGTGTTGAGTATGGCTACACCTTC
>few|.|TRBV18|TRBJ2-5
CASSPGDQETQYF
TGTGCCAGCTCACCAGGGGATCAGGAGACCCAGTACTTC
>.|.|TRBV4-2|TRBJ1-5
CASSQDWKRPQHF
TGTGCCAGCAGCCAAGATTGGAAACGGCCCCAGCATTTT
>many|.|TRBV7-3|TRBJ1-2
CASSPSQGSYGYTF
TGTGCCAGCAGCCCATCACAGGGCAGCTATGGCTACACCTTC
>.|.|TRBV7-2|TRBJ1-3
CASSGWAGAGNTIYF
TGTGCCAGCAGTGGCTGGGCAGGGGCTGGAAACACCATATATTTT
>many|.|TRBV3-1|TRBJ2-7
CASSQVPAGLSYEQYF
TGTGCCAGCAGCCAAGTTCCGGCGGGGCTCTCCTACGAGCAGTACTTC
>many|.|TRBV10-3|TRBJ2-3
CAARRDTSTDTQYF
TGTGCCGCTAGGAGGGACACTAGCACAGATACGCAGTATTTT
>.|.|TRBV18|TRBJ2-7
CASSPLGRDGEQYF
TGTGCCAGCTCACCACTCGGACGGGACGGCGAGCAGTACTTC
>few|.|TRBV6-1|TRBJ2-7
CASSEGGDEQYF
TGTGCCAGCAGTGAAGGAGGGGACGAGCAGTACTTC
>many|.|TRBV10-3|TRBJ2-3
CAIKPGRYTDTQYF
TGTGCCATCAAGCCAGGGAGGTACACAGATACGCAGTATTTT
>.|TRBD1|TRBV2|TRBJ2-3
CASSERDRGSDDTQYF
TGTGCCAGCAGTGAACGAGACAGGGGATCCGACGATACGCAGTATTTT
>few|TRBD1|TRBV5-6|TRBJ2-5
CASSLDSGTGDLQYF
TGTGCCAGCAGCTTAGATTCCGGGACAGGGGACCTCCAGTACTTC
>few|TRBD1|TRBV20-1|TRBJ1-1
CSATRQGMNTEAFF
TGCAGTGCTACCCGACAGGGGATGAACACTGAAGCTTTCTTT
>.|.|TRBV12-3/TRBV12-4|TRBJ1-4
CASSWRAVNEKLFF
TGTGCCAGCAGTTGGCGCGCGGTGAATGAAAAACTGTTTTTT
>many|.|TRBV4-3|TRBJ2-7
CASSHVVGGEVGEQYF
TGCGCCAGCAGCCACGTTGTCGGGGGAGAGGTGGGCGAGCAGTACTTC
>many|.|TRBV5-1|TRBJ2-7
CASSRTEAYEQYF
TGCGCCAGCAGTAGGACAGAGGCCTACGAGCAGTACTTC
>.|TRBD1|TRBV5-6|TRBJ1-6
CASSRTGSSYNAPLHF
TGTGCCAGCAGCCGGACAGGGAGCTCCTATAATGCACCCCTCCACTTT